This T cell receptor beta chain was observed in a study of blood T cell repertoires in COVID-19. Trimming took 5 bases from V and 2 from J, leaving 12 bases between them. From germline, CDR1 is SGHTA and CDR2 FQGNSA. This CDR3 is 14 amino acids long. Sequencing was performed with immunoSEQ multiplex PCR; in TCRdb, only in-frame clones are kept and a portion is missing. Of about 360,000 clones listed, around 87% are singletons. A single count supports this clone. All recovered Cohort 3 donors got two negative PCRs, got clearance, or saw symptom resolution. Sequenced sample: PBMCs or T cells enriched from blood (not recorded which). This sequence joins TRBV7-2 and TRBJ1-2; D not resolved. This sequence originates from a man aged 25-40 years who had recovered from COVID-19. The CDR3 nucleotides read TGTGCCAGCAGCGAGGGCGGCCGAAACTATGGCTACACCTTC. It codes for CASSEGGRNYGYTF.